This entry lists 8 T cell receptor beta chains sequenced from one sample in a study of blood T cell repertoires in COVID-19. TCRdb keeps only in-frame clones here, not all; method: immunoSEQ multiplex PCR. The profile shows about 66,000 clones, approximately 80% of them singletons. The specimen sequenced was peripheral blood. Receptors were obtained from a man aged 60-69 years with acute or convalescent COVID-19.

This clone came up a few times. Other DNA sequences from this sample encode an identical CDR3 as well. The chain joins TRBV10-2 to TRBJ2-5, with 7 bases lining up with TRBD2. The CDR3 is 21 amino acids. The ends lost 0 bases at V and 5 bases at J; junction bases unmatched: 24. Looked up from germline, CDR1 is WSHSY and CDR2 is SAAADI. The CDR3 DNA reads TGCGCCAGCAGTGAGTCGTGGGGGGGAGGACTAGGTCGGGGCGCCAGCGAGACCCAGTACTTC. This gives the protein CASSESWGGGLGRGASETQYF.

CDR3 nucleotide sequence: TGTGCCTGGAGTGTATTCGGACAGGAGACCGAAAAACTGTTTTTT. This codes for CAWSVFGQETEKLFF. The chain is built from TRBV30 and TRBJ1-4; 7 positions match TRBD1. The CDR3 loop spans 15 amino acids. Germline loops: CDR1 GTSNPN, CDR2 SVGIG (reference sequence). V lost 0 bases, J lost 8 bases, and 9 bases stayed unmatched.

The rearrangement joins TRBV19 to TRBJ1-6; weak D call: TRBD1 (6 bases). The CDR3 sequence is 14 residues long. Germline CDR1 and CDR2: LNHDA and SQIVND (reference sequence). With 3 bases removed from V and 10 bases from J, the gap between germline ends came to 13 bases. The CDR3 reads CASSIRQGKSPLHF. In nucleotides, the CDR3 is TGTGCCAGTAGTATTAGGCAGGGGAAGTCACCCCTCCACTTT.

The V gene is TRBV27, the J gene TRBJ1-5, with TRBD1 identical over 10 bases. CDR1 is MNHEY, CDR2 SMNVEV, per germline (reference sequence). V shed 6 bases and J 6 bases; nucleotides not matched to a gene: 2. CDR3 length: 13 residues. DNA for the CDR3: TGTGCCAGCAGGGGACAGGGGCTTCAGCCCCAGCATTTT. Translation: CASRGQGLQPQHF.

This sequence joins TRBV2 and TRBJ2-3; possibly TRBD2 for D (5 bases). This CDR3 is built from 16 residues. V lost 6 bases and J 1 base, leaving 17 bases between the germline ends. Looked up from germline, CDR1 is SNHLY and CDR2 is FYNNEI. The CDR3 is CASRLLEGARTDTQYF. CDR3 nucleotides: TGTGCCAGCAGGCTCCTTGAGGGCGCCCGCACAGATACGCAGTATTTT. Full variable domain (missing parts from reference TRBV2 and TRBJ2-3): EPEVTQTPSHQVTQMGQEVILRCVPISNHLYFYWYRQILGQKVEFLVSFYNNEISEKSEIFDDQFSVERPDGSNFTLKIRSTKLEDSAMYFCASRLLEGARTDTQYFGPGTRLTVL.

The chain uses TRBV5-6 and TRBJ1-3; possible D gene TRBD1, 6 bases. In germline, CDR1 is SGHDT, CDR2 YYEEEE. V dropped 4 bases and J dropped 0 bases, with 11 bases sitting between them. This CDR3 contains 15 residues. For the CDR3, the DNA is TGTGCCAGCAGCCTGGACAGCGGCTCTGGAAACACCATATATTTT. Protein sequence: CASSLDSGSGNTIYF. Combining the CDR3 with reference TRBV5-6 and TRBJ1-3 gives the whole variable domain DAGVTQSPTHLIKTRGQQVTLRCSPKSGHDTVSWYQQALGQGPQFIFQYYEEEERQRGNFPDRFSGHQFPNYSSELNVNALLLGDSALYLCASSLDSGSGNTIYFGEGSWLTVV.

This chain connects TRBV5-6 to TRBJ1-2; D not resolved. This CDR3 spans 14 amino acids. CDR1 and CDR2 (germline): SGHDT, YYEEEE. Trimming took 4 bases from V and 4 from J, leaving 14 bases between them. The CDR3 loop is CASSRGGGLYGYTF. Written as DNA, the CDR3 is TGTGCCAGCAGCCGGGGTGGTGGACTCTATGGCTACACCTTC.

The chain joins TRBV20-1 to TRBJ1-4; D gene ambiguous. CDR3 length: 11 amino acids. Germline CDR1 and CDR2: DFQATT and SNEGSKA (reference sequence). CDR3 sequence reads: CGMWRDEKLFF. For the CDR3, the DNA is TGCGGGATGTGGAGGGATGAAAAACTGTTTTTT.